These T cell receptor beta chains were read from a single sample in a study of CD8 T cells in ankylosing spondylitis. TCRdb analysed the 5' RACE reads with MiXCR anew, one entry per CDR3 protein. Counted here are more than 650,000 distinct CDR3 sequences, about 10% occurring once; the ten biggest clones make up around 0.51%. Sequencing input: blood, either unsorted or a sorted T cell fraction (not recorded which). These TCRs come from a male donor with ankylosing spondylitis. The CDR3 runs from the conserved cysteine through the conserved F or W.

CSAKRLAEWNEQFF,TRBV20-1,TRBJ2-1
CAAHKSRNTEAFF,TRBV6-1,TRBJ1-1
CSARARGGGYGYTF,TRBV20-1,TRBJ1-2
CASSLAASGNYGYTF,TRBV7-2,TRBJ1-2
CSVGQGNQPQHF,TRBV29-1,TRBJ1-5
CSAITSGKPVKTQYF,TRBV20-1,TRBJ2-5
CASSKDRGQGGYTF,TRBV5-1,TRBJ1-2
CASSLALFRDTDRYNEQFF,TRBV11-2,TRBJ2-1
CASSLRGGGYTF,TRBV12-3/TRBV12-4,TRBJ1-2
CASSFGQGAWETQYF,TRBV5-1,TRBJ2-5
CSASGTGGGANYGYTF,TRBV20-1,TRBJ1-2
CASSSWDPVREKLFF,TRBV12-3/TRBV12-4,TRBJ1-4
CASSIRQPVYNEQFF,TRBV2,TRBJ2-1
CASSLGTFTGELFF,TRBV5-5,TRBJ2-2
CASSQRANYGYTF,TRBV4-3,TRBJ1-2
CSVGRRTVQPQHF,TRBV20-1,TRBJ1-5
CATSLGHAAYEQYF,TRBV24-1,TRBJ2-7
CSARKGPSTDTQYF,TRBV20-1,TRBJ2-3
CASSLSDRGSFEQYF,TRBV28,TRBJ2-7
CASTALADDEQFF,TRBV10-1,TRBJ2-1
CASSRTGDGNSPLHF,TRBV5-1,TRBJ1-6
CASSFWTLQETQYF,TRBV7-9,TRBJ2-5